These T cell receptor beta chains were read from a single sample in a study of CD8 T cells in Susac syndrome. TCRdb used MiXCR to reprocess the immunoSEQ multiplex PCR reads, holding one entry per CDR3 protein. Of more than 150,000 distinct CDR3 sequences listed, roughly 95% are singletons. Sequencing was carried out using CD4+ T cells from PBMCs. All receptors come from a human donor with Susac syndrome. The CDR3 runs from the conserved cysteine through the conserved F or W. D genes are given only for firm matches.

V: TRBV18
D: TRBD2
J: TRBJ2-4
CDR3: CASSPGLAGSLNIQYF

V: TRBV29-1
D: TRBD2
J: TRBJ2-3
CDR3: CSGLSGVTDTQYF

V: TRBV7-9
D: TRBD1
J: TRBJ1-6
CDR3: CASSLAAGGLHF

V: TRBV25-1
D: NA
J: TRBJ1-6
CDR3: CASSDWGGDNSPLHF

V: TRBV20-1
D: TRBD2
J: TRBJ2-5
CDR3: CSAMRGIQETQYF

V: TRBV12-3/TRBV12-4
D: NA
J: TRBJ2-5
CDR3: CASSLRGPTQETQYF

V: TRBV6-1
D: NA
J: TRBJ1-1
CDR3: CASSEGSMGRRNTEAFF

V: TRBV5-1
D: NA
J: TRBJ1-2
CDR3: CASSLEGRVYGYTF

V: TRBV18
D: TRBD2
J: TRBJ2-1
CDR3: CASSPYGGSYNEQFF

V: TRBV6-1
D: NA
J: TRBJ2-5
CDR3: CASSVTTLMETQYF

V: TRBV10-3
D: TRBD1
J: TRBJ2-7
CDR3: CAIRTGVEQYF

V: TRBV15
D: NA
J: TRBJ2-1
CDR3: CATSRDQGSYNEQFF

V: TRBV14
D: NA
J: TRBJ1-2
CDR3: CASSQVGAHGYTF

V: TRBV5-1
D: NA
J: TRBJ2-1
CDR3: CASSTLPPVPEQFF

V: TRBV29-1
D: NA
J: TRBJ2-3
CDR3: CSVEGGLTTDTQYF

V: TRBV2
D: TRBD1
J: TRBJ2-6
CDR3: CASTLQGSSGANVLTF

V: TRBV7-6
D: NA
J: TRBJ1-4
CDR3: CASSLRGLNNEKLFF

V: TRBV9
D: NA
J: TRBJ1-5
CDR3: CASSPWGINQPQHF

V: TRBV30
D: NA
J: TRBJ2-2
CDR3: CAWRSSGRGELFF

V: TRBV3-1
D: NA
J: TRBJ2-3
CDR3: CASSLTLDWDTQYF

V: TRBV20-1
D: NA
J: TRBJ1-2
CDR3: CSASLTQAVSRGYTF

V: TRBV4-1
D: TRBD2
J: TRBJ2-1
CDR3: CASSQVGLAGGQGEQFF

V: TRBV2
D: NA
J: TRBJ2-6
CDR3: CASSEQVFSSGANVLTF

V: TRBV10-3
D: NA
J: TRBJ1-1
CDR3: CATRGPGTEAFF

V: TRBV3-1
D: TRBD2
J: TRBJ2-7
CDR3: CASSQDVAGTPYEQYF

V: TRBV7-2
D: NA
J: TRBJ1-2
CDR3: CASSSGVGRGYTF

V: TRBV29-1
D: NA
J: TRBJ2-7
CDR3: CSVARVQGTVYEQYF

V: TRBV5-1
D: TRBD1
J: TRBJ1-1
CDR3: CASSLAGGHSAEAFF

V: TRBV5-6
D: NA
J: TRBJ2-4
CDR3: CASSQRGGAKNIQYF

V: TRBV5-1
D: NA
J: TRBJ2-7
CDR3: CASRFDRYEQYF

V: TRBV28
D: NA
J: TRBJ2-3
CDR3: CASTTPPRGTSTDTQYF

V: TRBV20-1
D: NA
J: TRBJ2-5
CDR3: CSAREIQIQETQYF

V: TRBV5-1
D: TRBD1
J: TRBJ2-3
CDR3: CASSLARGPTDTQYF

V: TRBV20-1
D: NA
J: TRBJ1-1
CDR3: CSAEGRYEAFF

V: TRBV7-2
D: TRBD2
J: TRBJ2-5
CDR3: CASSLDGGGETQYF

V: TRBV4-3
D: NA
J: TRBJ2-2
CDR3: CASSPGHQNTGELFF

V: TRBV29-1
D: TRBD2
J: TRBJ2-5
CDR3: CSVEESTSGGLFQETQYF

V: TRBV20-1
D: NA
J: TRBJ2-7
CDR3: CSALQRTAPYEQYF

V: TRBV11-2
D: NA
J: TRBJ1-6
CDR3: CASRGRNNSPLHF

V: TRBV5-1
D: NA
J: TRBJ2-7
CDR3: CASSFGTETYEQYF

V: TRBV29-1
D: TRBD1
J: TRBJ1-1
CDR3: CSVSQGTDTEAFF

V: TRBV6-1
D: TRBD2
J: TRBJ2-3
CDR3: CASRRTSGDRGDTQYF

V: TRBV2
D: NA
J: TRBJ2-3
CDR3: CASSSTTGPPNHTDTQYF

V: TRBV7-9
D: NA
J: TRBJ1-1
CDR3: CASSSGVWPLNTEAFF

V: TRBV18
D: NA
J: TRBJ1-3
CDR3: CASSPQGIGNTIYF

V: TRBV5-6
D: NA
J: TRBJ2-3
CDR3: CASSFGGTDTQYF

V: TRBV3-1
D: NA
J: TRBJ1-6
CDR3: CASSQRQNSYNSPLHF

V: TRBV30
D: NA
J: TRBJ2-2
CDR3: CAWTRLSGELFF

V: TRBV7-3
D: NA
J: TRBJ2-3
CDR3: CASSSGVTSTDTQYF

V: TRBV29-1
D: TRBD1
J: TRBJ2-2
CDR3: CSVPGQGGTGELFF